Listed below are T cell receptor beta chains from one sample, sequenced in a study of T cells in Graves' hyperthyroidism and ophthalmopathy. TCRdb ran MiXCR on the multiplex PCR reads and lists one entry per CDR3 protein. The table records a few hundred thousand distinct CDR3 sequences, around 21% of them present only once. The material sequenced was blood. The source is a man between 18 and 29 years old with Graves' hyperthyroidism. The CDR3 runs from the conserved cysteine through the conserved F or W. A D gene is named only where the DNA matches it firmly. The listing skips clone size in some rows; elsewhere it reads once, few, many or a size class.

>.|TRBV12-3/TRBV12-4|many|TRBJ1-3
TGTGCCAGCAGTTTCGAGGGGCCGGGGTACACCATATATTTT
CASSFEGPGYTIYF
>TRBD1|TRBV4-1|once|TRBJ2-2
TGCGCCAGCAGCACAACACAGGGGGCCCAATCCGGGGAGCTGTTTTTT
CASSTTQGAQSGELFF
>TRBD2|TRBV7-9|many|TRBJ2-7
TGTGCCAGCAGCCAGGGAGGGTTCTACGAGCAGTACTTC
CASSQGGFYEQYF
>TRBD1|TRBV7-9|.|TRBJ2-5
TGTGCCAGCAGCCCCGACAGGGCGGTGTGGGGAGTGACCCAGTACTTC
CASSPDRAVWGVTQYF
>.|TRBV5-1|.|TRBJ1-1
TGCGCCAGCAGCTTGGAGGGACCCTCTAACACTGAAGCTTTCTTT
CASSLEGPSNTEAFF
>TRBD1|TRBV11-2|many|TRBJ1-1
TGTGCCAGCAGCGCCGTAAACCAGGGGGAACAAGCTTTCTTT
CASSAVNQGEQAFF
>.|TRBV9|many|TRBJ1-2
TGTGCCAGCAGCGTAGATGCGGGGACGGGGGATGGCTACACCTTC
CASSVDAGTGDGYTF
>.|TRBV3-1|.|TRBJ1-2
TGTGCCAGCAGCCAGGGATCGGCTTTATACTATGGCTACACCTTC
CASSQGSALYYGYTF
>TRBD2|TRBV12-3/TRBV12-4|.|TRBJ2-7
TGTGCCAGCAGTCTTAGCGGGGGACTCCTCGAGCAGTACTTC
CASSLSGGLLEQYF
>.|TRBV29-1|.|TRBJ2-2
TGCAGCGTCGGGACTTTTAACACCGGGGAGCTGTTTTTT
CSVGTFNTGELFF
>TRBD1|TRBV12-3/TRBV12-4|many|TRBJ1-2
TGTGCCAGCAGTCGACAGGGGGCCCATGGCTACACCTTC
CASSRQGAHGYTF
>TRBD1|TRBV27|many|TRBJ2-7
TGTGCCAGCAGTTTGACAGGGGTCGAGAATCGCGCCTACGAGCAGTACTTC
CASSLTGVENRAYEQYF
>.|TRBV6-1|many|TRBJ2-4
TGTGCCAGCAGAAGGTCAGGGAAGTACTTC
CASRRSGKYF
>.|TRBV4-2|many|TRBJ1-1
TGTGCCAGCAGCCAAGGGATTGAAGCTTTCTTT
CASSQGIEAFF
>.|TRBV7-9|many|TRBJ1-2
TGTGCCACCCAAGGACAGAATGGCTACACCTTC
CATQGQNGYTF
>TRBD1|TRBV18|few|TRBJ1-1
TGTGCCAGCTCACCAGATGACAGGGGTCGTACTGAAGCTTTCTTT
CASSPDDRGRTEAFF
>.|TRBV6-1|.|TRBJ1-1
TGTGCCAGCAACTACGAAGGTGAGACTGAAGCTTTCTTT
CASNYEGETEAFF
>TRBD1|TRBV12-5|.|TRBJ1-1
TGTGCTAGTGGTTTGGTACAGGGGGGTCCGAACACTGAAGCTTTCTTT
CASGLVQGGPNTEAFF
>.|TRBV20-1|.|TRBJ2-3
TGCAGTGCCACTACACGCGCGGGGGCGGTGACCCCAGATACGCAGTATTTT
CSATTRAGAVTPDTQYF
>.|TRBV24-1|many|TRBJ1-2
TGTGCCACCAGTGCCGAAGACTTCTATGGCTACACCTTC
CATSAEDFYGYTF
>.|TRBV28|many|TRBJ1-1
TGTGCCAGCAGTATAAAAGGGACCACTGAAGCTTTCTTT
CASSIKGTTEAFF
>.|TRBV6-2/TRBV6-3|few|TRBJ2-5
TGTGCCAGCAGTTGGACCAATAAAGAGACCCAGTACTTC
CASSWTNKETQYF
>TRBD1|TRBV20-1|many|TRBJ2-5
TGCAGTGCTACACCAGGGGGAGAAAGGGAGACCCAGTACTTC
CSATPGGERETQYF
>TRBD1|TRBV28|.|TRBJ2-7
TGTGCCAGCAGACAACAGGGGGCAGAGAGCTACGAGCAGTACTTC
CASRQQGAESYEQYF
>.|TRBV18|.|TRBJ1-2
TGTGCCAGCTCACCGTCCCAGGCGCGCTATGGCTACACCTTC
CASSPSQARYGYTF
>.|TRBV6-1|many|TRBJ1-5
TGTGCCAGCAGTGGTATAGGGGTCCAAGGCAATCAGCCCCAGCATTTT
CASSGIGVQGNQPQHF
>.|TRBV10-3|.|TRBJ2-2
TGTGCCACCCGCGACGGGGAGCTGTTTTTT
CATRDGELFF